This entry lists 25 T cell receptor beta chains sequenced from one sample in a study of blood T cell repertoires in COVID-19. Assay used: immunoSEQ multiplex PCR; TCRdb lists only in-frame clones, some missing. The sample holds some 180,000 clones; 90% are singletons and the top ten take roughly 0.56%. The specimen sequenced was peripheral blood. The origin of the receptors is a man aged 45-65 years with acute or convalescent COVID-19.

The rearrangement links TRBV7-2 to TRBJ2-5; 13 bases are shared with TRBD2. The CDR3 spans 15 residues. The germline V gene encodes CDR1 SGHTA and CDR2 FQGNSA. V trimming: 8 bases; J trimming: 1 base; junction bases outside the gene matches: 4. CDR3 amino acids: CASAGTSGAQETQYF. CDR3 nucleotide sequence: TGTGCCAGCGCCGGGACTAGCGGGGCCCAAGAGACCCAGTACTTC.

The J gene is TRBJ2-7, the V gene TRBV7-9; 11 bases are shared with TRBD1. The J segment lost 0 bases and the V segment lost 4 bases, leaving 5 bases of the junction unmatched. The CDR3 runs to 16 residues. Germline V gene data show CDR1 as SEHNR and CDR2 as FQNEAQ (reference sequence). CDR3 coding DNA: TGTGCCAGCAGCTCTAAGGGACAGGGGGTCTCCTACGAGCAGTACGTC. Amino acid sequence: CASSSKGQGVSYEQYV.

The chain uses TRBV7-2 and TRBJ2-5, with 7 bases that match TRBD2. With V trimmed by 1 base and J by 5 bases, 4 bases remained unmatched. Looked up from germline, CDR1 is SGHTA and CDR2 is FQGNSA. The CDR3 length is 14 residues. CDR3 sequence (DNA): TGTGCCAGCAGCTTAGGGAGCGGGGATGAGACCCAGTACTTC. This gives the protein CASSLGSGDETQYF.

The chain recombines TRBV5-1 with TRBJ2-2, with 13 positions matching TRBD2. Trimming at V came to 4 bases and at J to 1 base, leaving 4 bases not matched to a gene. The CDR3 totals 17 residues. The germline V gene encodes CDR1 SGHRS and CDR2 YFSETQ. CDR3 region: CASSQGLAGKNTGELFF. Here the CDR3 DNA reads TGCGCCAGCAGCCAGGGACTAGCGGGAAAGAACACCGGGGAGCTGTTTTTT.

The chain carries TRBV10-1 and TRBJ1-2, with 9 bases identical to TRBD1. V shed 9 bases and J 8 bases; nucleotides not matched to a gene: 4. The CDR3 is made up of 11 amino acids. Germline CDR1 WNHNN, CDR2 SYGVQD (reference sequence). This CDR3 reads CARRDREGYTF. The CDR3 region has the DNA TGCGCCAGGCGGGACAGGGAAGGCTACACCTTC.

CDR3 DNA: TGTGCCAGCAGCTCTACGGGGGGAGATACGCAGTATTTT. Residues: CASSSTGGDTQYF. This chain joins TRBV7-2 and TRBJ2-3, with 7 positions matching TRBD2. The CDR3 consists of 13 residues. CDR1 is SGHTA and CDR2 is FQGNSA in the germline V gene. Trimming at V came to 4 bases and at J to 5 bases, leaving 3 bases not matched to a gene. The variable domain in full, with the rest retrieved from reference TRBV7-2 and TRBJ2-3, is GAGVSQSPSNKVTEKGKDVELRCDPISGHTALYWYRQSLGQGLEFLIYFQGNSAPDKSGLPSDRFSAERTGGSVSTLTIQRTQQEDSAVYLCASSSTGGDTQYFGPGTRLTVL.

CDR3: CASSFLMDITYEQYV. In DNA, the CDR3 is TGTGCCAGCAGTTTTCTCATGGACATCACCTACGAGCAGTACGTC. V is TRBV6-5 and J is TRBJ2-7; possible D gene TRBD1, 5 bases. The CDR3 covers 15 residues. V shed 4 bases and J shed 2 bases, with 15 bases lying between them. Germline assignment: CDR1 MNHEY and CDR2 SVGAGI.

The V call is TRBV18, the J call TRBJ2-2, with 7 bases lining up with TRBD1. Germline-derived CDR1 and CDR2 are KGHSH and LQKENI. The CDR3 spans 16 residues. Trimming at V came to 3 bases and at J to 8 bases, leaving 12 bases not matched to a gene. CDR3 region: CASSPTGTASSGELFF. The CDR3 coding sequence is TGTGCCAGCTCACCTACCGGGACAGCCTCATCGGGGGAGCTGTTTTTT.

The rearrangement joins TRBV6-1 to TRBJ1-4; D is ambiguous. V was trimmed by 7 bases and J by 8 bases, leaving 11 bases between them. The CDR3 has 12 amino acids. Germline-derived CDR1 and CDR2 are MNHNS and SASEGT. This chain's CDR3 is CASMPPGEKLFF. The CDR3 DNA reads as TGTGCCAGCATGCCACCGGGAGAAAAACTGTTTTTT.

This chain uses TRBV5-1 with TRBJ2-1, with 7 positions matching TRBD2. This CDR3 spans 15 amino acids. V shed 7 bases and J 0 bases; nucleotides not matched to a gene: 7. CDR1 SGHRS and CDR2 YFSETQ come from the germline V gene. DNA for the CDR3: TGCGCCAGCGCGAAAGCGGGGAGCTCCTACAATGAGCAGTTCTTC. Translating gives CASAKAGSSYNEQFF.

This clone was detected only once. The chain links TRBV18 to TRBJ2-7; D is perhaps TRBD1 (7 bases). Trimming stripped 2 bases from V and 3 bases from J, with 14 bases between. CDR1 and CDR2 (germline): KGHSH, LQKENI. The CDR3 length is 15 residues. The CDR3 DNA follows: TGTGCCAGCTCACCAGCGGGACAGACCATCTACGAGCAGTACTTC. It is translated as CASSPAGQTIYEQYF.

The rearrangement joins TRBV18 to TRBJ2-7; 9 bases agree with TRBD1. Germline V gives CDR1 KGHSH, CDR2 LQKENI. This CDR3 has 14 amino acids. V lost 6 bases, J lost 4 bases, and 7 bases stayed unmatched. CDR3 bases: TGTGCCAGCTCCCTCCGGGACAGGGCTTACGAGCAGTACTTC. It translates to CASSLRDRAYEQYF.

The chain has TRBV6-2 or TRBV6-3 and TRBJ1-5; D is perhaps TRBD1 (6 bases). The V end lost 5 bases, the J end lost 0 bases, and 11 bases lay between the germline ends. Germline V gives CDR1 MNHEY, CDR2 SVGEGT. The CDR3 sequence is 15 residues long. The CDR3 sequence: CASSNRVDSNQPQHF. The CDR3 bases are TGTGCCAGCAGTAACAGGGTAGATAGCAATCAGCCCCAGCATTTT.

This clone was counted once. CDR3 sequence (DNA): TGCGCCAGCAGCCTCGACCCCTACAGAGCCGATAATGAAAAACTGTTTTTT. The encoded protein is CASSLDPYRADNEKLFF. The chain couples TRBV5-1 to TRBJ1-4, with no clear D. Between the trimmed V and J ends, which lost 4 bases and 4 bases, there was a span of 20 bases. The germline V gene encodes CDR1 SGHRS and CDR2 YFSETQ. The CDR3 has 17 amino acids.

This chain connects TRBV28 to TRBJ2-7, with unresolved D. The germline V gene has CDR1 MDHEN and CDR2 SYDVKM. Trimming pared 3 bases from V and 1 base from J, leaving 19 bases between. CDR3 size: 17 residues. CDR3 coding DNA: TGTGCCAGCAGTTTCAGTCCAGGAATTTTAATATCCTACGAGCAGTACTTC. Translated: CASSFSPGILISYEQYF. Full variable domain (rest looked up from reference TRBV28 and TRBJ2-7): DVKVTQSSRYLVKRTGEKVFLECVQDMDHENMFWYRQDPGLGLRLIYFSYDVKMKEKGDIPEGYSVSREKKERFSLILESASTNQTSMYLCASSFSPGILISYEQYFGPGTRLTVT.

The rearrangement links TRBV10-3 to TRBJ2-1; no clear D gene. CDR1 and CDR2 (germline): ENHRY, SYGVKD. The V gene lost 1 base and the J gene lost 3 bases, with 13 bases spanning the gap. The CDR3 is 16 residues long. The CDR3 reads CAISELAGLGYNEQFF. The DNA of the CDR3 is TGTGCCATCAGTGAGTTGGCAGGCTTAGGCTACAATGAGCAGTTCTTC.

The rearrangement links TRBV13 to TRBJ2-1; 9 bases align to TRBD2. The CDR3 is made up of 22 amino acids. V shed 5 bases and J 0 bases; nucleotides not matched to a gene: 23. Per germline, CDR1 PRHDT and CDR2 FYEKMQ (reference sequence). CDR3 amino acids: CASSHEPAGGPDGGGSYNEQFF. In nucleotides, the CDR3 is TGTGCCAGCAGCCACGAACCAGCGGGGGGCCCTGACGGTGGCGGCTCCTACAATGAGCAGTTCTTC.

CDR3 DNA: TGTGCCAGCTCACCACGAACTGCGGGAGGGCCTGGTGATGAGCAGTTCTTC. Protein product: CASSPRTAGGPGDEQFF. V usage is TRBV18 and J usage is TRBJ2-1; TRBD2 matches 9 bases. V was clipped by 1 base and J by 8 bases; unmatched bases: 12. There are 17 residues in the CDR3. Germline V gene sequence: CDR1 KGHSH, CDR2 LQKENI.

This chain connects TRBV27 to TRBJ2-3; 9 bases are a match to TRBD2. The CDR3 sequence is 15 residues long. CDR1 and CDR2 (germline): MNHEY, SMNVEV (reference sequence). V shed 9 bases and J 3 bases; nucleotides not matched to a gene: 10. The CDR3 reads CASQPTSGLTDTQYF. As DNA, the CDR3 is TGTGCCAGTCAACCGACTAGCGGACTAACAGATACGCAGTATTTT.

Here the CDR3 reads CASSRAGTSRNTGELFF. In DNA form, the CDR3 reads TGTGCCAGCAGCCGCGCCGGGACTAGTCGAAACACCGGGGAGCTGTTTTTT. The chain recombines TRBV7-9 with TRBJ2-2; 8 bases map to TRBD2. V dropped 5 bases and J dropped 2; count of bases not matched to a gene: 10. This CDR3 spans 17 amino acids. Germline V gene lookup returns CDR1 SEHNR and CDR2 FQNEAQ (reference sequence).

V and J are TRBV3-1 (or the pseudogene TRBV3-2) and TRBJ2-1; D uncertain. V lost 7 bases and J 5 bases, leaving 12 bases between the germline ends. The CDR3 is 13 amino acids. CDR1 LGHDT and CDR2 YNNKEL come from the germline V gene (reference sequence). The CDR3, as DNA: TGTGCCAGCACCCACGGTGCCCACAATGAGCAGTTCTTC. Its translation: CASTHGAHNEQFF.

This sequence joins TRBV6-5 and TRBJ1-5; D is possibly TRBD1 (5 bases). CDR3 length: 14 amino acids. The V gene's germline CDR1 is MNHEY and CDR2 SVGAGI. Trimming removed 6 bases from V and 3 bases from J, with 12 bases in between. The CDR3 coding sequence is TGTGCCAGCAGCCGAGACAGATTCAATCAGCCCCAGCATTTT. Its protein product is CASSRDRFNQPQHF.

This clone showed up just once. The rearrangement joins TRBV19 to TRBJ2-2; TRBD2 aligns across 10 bases. The CDR3 extends over 15 amino acids. Germline CDR1 is LNHDA and CDR2 is SQIVND (reference sequence). Trimming cost V 5 bases and J 5 bases; bases outside gene matches: 5. CDR3 loop: CASSFLAGETGELFF. The CDR3 DNA follows: TGTGCCAGTAGTTTTCTAGCGGGAGAAACCGGGGAGCTGTTTTTT.

The chain couples TRBV11-2 to TRBJ1-6; D possibly corresponds to TRBD1 (6 bases). The V and J ends lost 9 bases and 4 bases respectively, with 25 bases between them. The length of the CDR3 is 18 residues. In germline, CDR1 is SGHAT, CDR2 FQNNGV. CDR3: CASTERDKGRGYNSPLHF. CDR3 nucleotides: TGTGCCAGTACGGAACGGGACAAAGGGAGGGGGTATAATTCACCCCTCCACTTT.

The rearrangement joins TRBV9 to TRBJ2-1; 7 bases map to TRBD1. Germline V gives CDR1 SGDLS, CDR2 YYNGEE. The CDR3 is 15 residues long. Unmatched junction bases numbered 7, after V lost 4 bases and J lost 3 bases. Written as DNA, the CDR3 is TGTGCCAGCAGCCCAGAGGGGGCGGACTACAATGAGCAGTTCTTC. The encoded protein is CASSPEGADYNEQFF.